The sequence of this TCR beta chain was determined in a study of response to subunit inactivated influenza vaccine. General study findings and limits: Authors suggested seasonal influenza vaccinations each recruit few new T cells.

As concerns this clonotype: Its specificity is not known.

The CDR3 totals 16 residues. V lost 3 bases and J lost 5, with 19 bases in between. TCRdb re-called the RT-PCR reads through MiXCR, storing one row per CDR3 protein. The sample has approximately 500,000 distinct CDR3 sequences; 13% are singletons. The sequences come from PBMCs from blood, collected more than 35 days after vaccination. V usage is TRBV12-3 or TRBV12-4 and J usage is TRBJ2-5; D gene unclear. This TCR was recovered from a man aged 45-65 years who received an inactivated influenza vaccine. CDR3 DNA sequence: TGTGCCAGCAGTTTCGGATCACGCCCCTTCGGGGAGACCCAGTACTTC. Its protein product is CASSFGSRPFGETQYF.